This T cell receptor beta chain was retrieved from a study of blood T cell repertoires in COVID-19. The overall study: The United States, Italy and Spain supplied acute and convalescent COVID-19 samples. The analysed material was cDNA or gDNA that came from T cells, B-cell-depleted T cells, or PBMCs.

The CDR3 has 12 amino acids. The V end was cut by 0 bases, the J end by 7 bases, with 7 bases between. CDR1 and CDR2 (germline): SQVTM, ANQGSEA. Clones were read by immunoSEQ multiplex PCR, and TCRdb kept only the in-frame ones, dropping some. The profile shows about 270,000 clones, about nine tenths of them singletons. The specimen sequenced was peripheral blood. The TCR sequence derives from a person under 35 with COVID-19, enrolled during active disease. This chain joins TRBV29-1 and TRBJ2-1; D gene ambiguous. The CDR3 DNA sequence: TGCAGCGTTGAAGATCGCAGTAATGAGCAGTTCTTC. Translating gives CSVEDRSNEQFF.